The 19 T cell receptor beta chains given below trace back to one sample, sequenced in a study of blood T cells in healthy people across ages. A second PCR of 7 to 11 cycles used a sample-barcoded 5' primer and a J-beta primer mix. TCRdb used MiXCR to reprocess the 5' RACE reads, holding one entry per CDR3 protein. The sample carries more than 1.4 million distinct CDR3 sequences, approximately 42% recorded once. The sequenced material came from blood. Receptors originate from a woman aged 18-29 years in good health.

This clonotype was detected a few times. CDR3 loop: CATAPDDSYNEQFF. The CDR3 bases are TGTGCCACTGCACCAGACGACTCCTACAATGAGCAGTTCTTC. This chain links TRBV24-1 with TRBJ2-1; no definite D call. The germline V gene has CDR1 KGHDR and CDR2 SFDVKD. CDR3 length: 14 residues. The V end lost 10 bases, the J end lost 0 bases, and 12 bases lay between the germline ends.

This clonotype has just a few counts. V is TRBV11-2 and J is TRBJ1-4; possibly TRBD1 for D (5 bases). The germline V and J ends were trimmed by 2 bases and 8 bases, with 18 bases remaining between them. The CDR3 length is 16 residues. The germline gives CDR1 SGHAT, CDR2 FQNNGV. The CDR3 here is CASSLIGRPGDEKLFF. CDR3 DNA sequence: TGTGCCAGCAGCTTAATCGGTCGCCCCGGGGACGAAAAACTGTTTTTT.

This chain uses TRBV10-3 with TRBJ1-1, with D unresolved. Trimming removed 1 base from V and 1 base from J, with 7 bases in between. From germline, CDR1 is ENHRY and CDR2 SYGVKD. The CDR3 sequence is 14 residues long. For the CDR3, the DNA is TGTGCCATCAGTGAGTTGGAAACGAACACTGAAGCTTTCTTT. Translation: CAISELETNTEAFF.

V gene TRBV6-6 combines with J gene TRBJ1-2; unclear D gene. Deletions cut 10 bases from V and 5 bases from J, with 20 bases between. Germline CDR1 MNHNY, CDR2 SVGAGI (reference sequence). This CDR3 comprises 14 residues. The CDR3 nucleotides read TGTGCCACCCTTTGGGGAGACATTTCTTATGGCTACACCTTC. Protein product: CATLWGDISYGYTF.

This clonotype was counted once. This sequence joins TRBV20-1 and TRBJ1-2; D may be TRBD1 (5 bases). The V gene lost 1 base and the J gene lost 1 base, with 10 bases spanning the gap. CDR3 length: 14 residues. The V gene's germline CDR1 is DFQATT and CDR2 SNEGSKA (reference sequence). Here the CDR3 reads CSARGETVNYGYTF. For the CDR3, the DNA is TGCAGTGCTAGAGGCGAGACAGTTAACTATGGCTACACCTTC.

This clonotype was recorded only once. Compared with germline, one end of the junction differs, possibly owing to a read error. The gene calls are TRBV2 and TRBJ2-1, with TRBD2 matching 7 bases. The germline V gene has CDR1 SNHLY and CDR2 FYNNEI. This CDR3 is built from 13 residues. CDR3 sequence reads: CASKVGTTNERFF. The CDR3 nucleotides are TGTGCCAGCAAGGTGGGGACTACCAATGAGCGGTTCTTC. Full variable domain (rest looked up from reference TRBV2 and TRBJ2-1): EPEVTQTPSHQVTQMGQEVILRCVPISNHLYFYWYRQILGQKVEFLVSFYNNEISEKSEIFDDQFSVERPDGSNFTLKIRSTKLEDSAMYFCASKVGTTNERFFGPGTRLTVL.

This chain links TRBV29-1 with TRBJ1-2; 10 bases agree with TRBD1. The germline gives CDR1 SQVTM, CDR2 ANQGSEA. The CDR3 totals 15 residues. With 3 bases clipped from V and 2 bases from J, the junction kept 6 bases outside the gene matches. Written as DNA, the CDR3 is TGCAGCGTTGACCCAGACAGGGGGCCCAACTATGGCTACACCTTC. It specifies CSVDPDRGPNYGYTF.

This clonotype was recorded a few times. CDR3 bases: TGCAGTGCTAGTACCAGCGGGGGGGGAAAGACCCAGTACTTC. This encodes CSASTSGGGKTQYF. The chain carries TRBV20-1 and TRBJ2-5, with 10 nucleotides matching TRBD2. The CDR3 contains 14 residues. Germline CDR1 reads DFQATT; CDR2 reads SNEGSKA (reference sequence). Germline trimming cut 3 bases from V and 6 bases from J; bases unmatched to any gene: 7.

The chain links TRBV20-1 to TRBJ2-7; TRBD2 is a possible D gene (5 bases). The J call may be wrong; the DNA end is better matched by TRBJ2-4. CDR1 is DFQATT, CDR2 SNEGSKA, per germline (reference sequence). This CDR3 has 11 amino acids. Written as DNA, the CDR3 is TGCGGGAGCCTAGTCAAAAACATTCAGTACTTC. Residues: CGSLVKNIQYF.

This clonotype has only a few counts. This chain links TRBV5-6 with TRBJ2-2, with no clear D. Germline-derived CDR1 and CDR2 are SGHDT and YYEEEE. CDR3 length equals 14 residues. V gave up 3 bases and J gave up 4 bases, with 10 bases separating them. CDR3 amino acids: CASSSTDFTGELFF. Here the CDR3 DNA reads TGTGCCAGCAGCTCGACTGACTTCACCGGGGAGCTGTTTTTT. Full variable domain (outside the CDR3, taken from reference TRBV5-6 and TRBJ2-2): DAGVTQSPTHLIKTRGQQVTLRCSPKSGHDTVSWYQQALGQGPQFIFQYYEEEERQRGNFPDRFSGHQFPNYSSELNVNALLLGDSALYLCASSSTDFTGELFFGEGSRLTVL.

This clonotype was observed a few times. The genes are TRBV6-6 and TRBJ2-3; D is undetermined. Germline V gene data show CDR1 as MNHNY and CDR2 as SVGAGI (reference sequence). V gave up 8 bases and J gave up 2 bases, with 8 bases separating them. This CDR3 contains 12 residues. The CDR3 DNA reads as TGTGCCAGCCAACGGCTCACAGATACGCAGTATTTT. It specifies CASQRLTDTQYF.

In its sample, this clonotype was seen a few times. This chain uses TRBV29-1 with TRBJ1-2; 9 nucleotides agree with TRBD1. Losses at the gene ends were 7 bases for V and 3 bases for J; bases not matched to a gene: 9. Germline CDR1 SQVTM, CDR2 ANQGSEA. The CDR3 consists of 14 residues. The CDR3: CSAEFGTGYYGYTF. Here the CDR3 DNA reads TGCAGCGCCGAGTTTGGGACAGGGTACTATGGCTACACCTTC.

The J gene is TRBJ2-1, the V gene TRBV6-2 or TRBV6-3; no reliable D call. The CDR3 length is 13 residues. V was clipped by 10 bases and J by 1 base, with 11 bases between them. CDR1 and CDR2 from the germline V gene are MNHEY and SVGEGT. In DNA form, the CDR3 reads TGTGCCACCAAACTAAGGTCCTACAATGAGCAGTTCTTC. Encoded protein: CATKLRSYNEQFF.

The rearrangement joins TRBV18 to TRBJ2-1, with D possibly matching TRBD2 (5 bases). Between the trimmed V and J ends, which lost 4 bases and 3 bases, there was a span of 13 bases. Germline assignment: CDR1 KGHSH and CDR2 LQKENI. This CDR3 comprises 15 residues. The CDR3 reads CASSQLGLNYNEQFF. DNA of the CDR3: TGTGCCAGCTCACAACTTGGACTGAACTACAATGAGCAGTTCTTC.

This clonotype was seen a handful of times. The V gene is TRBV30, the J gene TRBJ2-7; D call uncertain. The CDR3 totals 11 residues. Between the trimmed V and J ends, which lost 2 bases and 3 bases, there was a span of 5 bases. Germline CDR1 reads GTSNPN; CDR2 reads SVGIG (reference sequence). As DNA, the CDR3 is TGTGCCTGGAGTTTCAGCTACGAGCAGTACTTC. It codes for CAWSFSYEQYF. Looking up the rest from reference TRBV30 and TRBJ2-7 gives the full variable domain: SQTIHQWPATLVQPVGSPLSLECTVEGTSNPNLYWYRQAAGRGLQLLFYSVGIGQISSEVPQNLSASRPQDRQFILSSKKLLLSDSGFYLCAWSFSYEQYFGPGTRLTVT.

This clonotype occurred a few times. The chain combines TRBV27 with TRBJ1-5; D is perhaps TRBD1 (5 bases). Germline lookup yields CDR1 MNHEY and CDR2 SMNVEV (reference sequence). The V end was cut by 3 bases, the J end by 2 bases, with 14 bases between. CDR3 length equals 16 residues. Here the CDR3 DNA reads TGTGCCAGCAGTTTTCTGTCCGGGGCGGGCAATCAGCCCCAGCATTTT. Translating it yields CASSFLSGAGNQPQHF.

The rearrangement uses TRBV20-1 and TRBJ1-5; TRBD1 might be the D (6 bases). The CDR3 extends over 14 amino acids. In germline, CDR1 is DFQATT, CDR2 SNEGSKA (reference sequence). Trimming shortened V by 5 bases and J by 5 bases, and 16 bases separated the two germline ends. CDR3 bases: TGCAGTGCTCCGCCCCTGACAGGTGATCAGCCCCAGCATTTT. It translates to CSAPPLTGDQPQHF.

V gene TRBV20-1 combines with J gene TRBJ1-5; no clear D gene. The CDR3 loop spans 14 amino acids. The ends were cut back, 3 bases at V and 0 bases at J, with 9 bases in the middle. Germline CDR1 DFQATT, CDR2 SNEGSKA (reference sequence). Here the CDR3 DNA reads TGCAGTGCTAGGGCACACAATAGCAATCAGCCCCAGCATTTT. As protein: CSARAHNSNQPQHF.

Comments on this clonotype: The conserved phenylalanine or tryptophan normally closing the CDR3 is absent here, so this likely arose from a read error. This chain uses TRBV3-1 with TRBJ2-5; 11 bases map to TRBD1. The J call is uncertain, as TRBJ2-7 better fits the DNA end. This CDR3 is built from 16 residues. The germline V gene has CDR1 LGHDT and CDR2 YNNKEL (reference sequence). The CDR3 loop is CASSQGYGTGGYEQYL. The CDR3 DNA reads TGTGCCAGCAGCCAAGGCTACGGGACAGGGGGCTACGAGCAGTACTTA.